This T cell receptor beta chain was documented in a study of cytomegalovirus exposure and HLA in healthy donors. Overall study results and limits: The likely explanation for a cluster of highly shared sequence variants was sequencing artifact. Associated with cytomegalovirus, according to the listing, were around 160 TCR beta chains.

The PCR employed 60 Vbeta primers together with 13 Jbeta primers. The protocol was immunoSEQ multiplex PCR, while the TCRdb copy is restricted to in-frame clones and leaves out a portion. The data show around 130,000 clones, approximately 80% seen once. As to this clone: As yet, its antigen is unknown.

This receptor was obtained from a young man in good health and CMV-seropositive. Sequencing input: PBMCs.

CDR3 sequence: CASSPLNRGYGYTF. CDR3 nucleotides: TGTGCCAGCTCTCCCCTTAACAGGGGCTATGGCTACACCTTC. The V call is TRBV6-1, the J call TRBJ1-2; 7 bases match TRBD1. The germline V gene has CDR1 MNHNS and CDR2 SASEGT. V shed 8 bases, J shed 4 bases, and the junction held 10 bases outside the gene matches. The CDR3 sequence is 14 residues long.